One sample yielded the 27 T cell receptor beta chains listed below, sequenced in a study of cytotoxic CD8 clonotypes in ibrutinib-treated CLL. TCRdb's copy holds only in-frame clones and misses some; the assay was immunoSEQ multiplex PCR. Found here are 150,000 or so clones, around 80% of them singletons; the top ten hold 7.6%. The sample in question was PBMCs, obtained after 36 months of ibrutinib treatment. All receptors derive from a human donor with chronic lymphocytic leukemia.

This rearrangement joins TRBV6-6 to TRBJ1-6; D remains unclear. Germline CDR1 MNHNY, CDR2 SVGAGI (reference sequence). V was shortened by 8 bases and J by 5 bases, with 13 bases between the two germline ends. The CDR3 runs 14 residues. CDR3 residues: CASRGLRNNSPLHF. The CDR3 region has the DNA TGTGCCAGCCGAGGGTTACGAAATAATTCACCCCTCCACTTT.

V and J are TRBV5-1 and TRBJ1-1; perhaps TRBD1 as D (5 bases). V was clipped by 1 base and J by 5 bases, with 12 bases between them. Germline CDR1 and CDR2: SGHRS and YFSETQ. The length of the CDR3 is 14 residues. CDR3 sequence (DNA): TGCGCCAGCAGCTTGTTTCAGGGAGGTACTGAAGCTTTCTTT. Translated: CASSLFQGGTEAFF.

The CDR3 DNA follows: TGTGCCAGCTCAGGTGAGGGAATTGGCACTGAAGCTTTCTTT. Encoded protein: CASSGEGIGTEAFF. The chain combines TRBV18 with TRBJ1-1; D gene ambiguous. Germline-derived CDR1 and CDR2 are KGHSH and LQKENI. This CDR3 region has 14 residues. Trimming took 5 bases from V and 4 from J, leaving 14 bases between them. The full variable domain, with the rest looked up from reference TRBV18 and TRBJ1-1, is NAGVMQNPRHLVRRRGQEARLRCSPMKGHSHVYWYRQLPEEGLKFMVYLQKENIIDESGMPKERFSAEFPKEGPSILRIQQVVRGDSAAYFCASSGEGIGTEAFFGQGTRLTVV.

The chain combines TRBV29-1 with TRBJ1-2, with 11 bases identical to TRBD1. The V and J ends lost 2 bases and 8 bases, in that order; junction bases with no gene match: 4. Germline V gene data show CDR1 as SQVTM and CDR2 as ANQGSEA. There are 13 residues in the CDR3. This CDR3 reads CSVERDRGGGYTF. The CDR3 region has the DNA TGCAGCGTTGAAAGGGACAGGGGGGGAGGCTACACCTTC.

V and J are TRBV11-3 and TRBJ2-2; tentatively, D is TRBD1 or TRBD2 (5 bases each). The V end was cut by 5 bases, the J end by 6 bases, with 16 bases between. The CDR3 contains 15 residues. Germline V CDR1 and CDR2: SGHNT, YENEEA. The CDR3 loop reads CASSVTGEGSGELFF. The CDR3 DNA sequence: TGTGCCAGCAGCGTAACCGGAGAGGGGTCCGGGGAGCTGTTTTTT.

The CDR3 DNA is TGTGCCTGGAGTGTGCGGACAACTAATGAAAAACTGTTTTTT. Translation: CAWSVRTTNEKLFF. The chain couples TRBV30 to TRBJ1-4; unclear D gene. From germline, CDR1 is GTSNPN and CDR2 SVGIG (reference sequence). CDR3 length equals 14 residues. Trimming took 0 bases from V and 0 from J, leaving 5 bases between them.

The chain uses TRBV19 and TRBJ2-1; 14 nucleotides line up with TRBD2. This CDR3 is built from 16 residues. In germline, CDR1 is LNHDA, CDR2 SQIVND (reference sequence). J was trimmed by 6 bases and V by 4 bases; bases with no gene match: 5. The CDR3 loop is CASSKAGTSGSNEQFF. The DNA for the CDR3 is TGTGCCAGTAGTAAGGCGGGGACTAGCGGGAGCAATGAGCAGTTCTTC.

V gene TRBV5-1 combines with J gene TRBJ1-2; D might be TRBD1 (6 bases). Germline CDR1 SGHRS, CDR2 YFSETQ. Trimming cost V 0 bases and J 3 bases, with 9 bases left between them. CDR3 size: 14 residues. The CDR3 sequence: CASSLEGGHYGYTF. DNA for the CDR3: TGCGCCAGCAGCTTGGAGGGGGGCCACTATGGCTACACCTTC.

The V call is TRBV6-1, the J call TRBJ1-4; D may be TRBD1 (5 bases). Looked up from germline, CDR1 is MNHNS and CDR2 is SASEGT. V gave up 10 bases and J gave up 0 bases, with 12 bases separating them. This CDR3 has 14 residues. The CDR3 sequence: CATRTPTTNEKLFF. CDR3 nucleotides: TGTGCCACGCGGACACCTACAACTAATGAAAAACTGTTTTTT.

The V gene is TRBV28, the J gene TRBJ1-4, with a weak D call TRBD1 (5 bases). The CDR3 contains 15 residues. CDR1 and CDR2 (germline): MDHEN, SYDVKM. Between the trimmed V and J ends, which lost 7 bases and 4 bases, there was a span of 16 bases. CDR3 protein: CASNIAGQNNEKLFF. CDR3 nucleotide sequence: TGTGCCAGCAATATTGCAGGGCAGAATAATGAAAAACTGTTTTTT.

This chain links TRBV21-1 with TRBJ1-3; the listed D gene, TRBD1, was not tested against the DNA. TRBV21-1 is flagged as a pseudogene. The CDR3 extends over 15 amino acids. This CDR3 is CASSSDRGQGNTIYF. CDR3 nucleotides: TGTGCCAGCAGCTCGGACAGGGGGCAGGGAAACACCATATATTTT.

The chain has TRBV19 and TRBJ2-3; 12 nucleotides match TRBD2. The CDR3 extends over 16 amino acids. Trimming took 5 bases from V and 5 from J; bases not matched to a gene: 8. Germline V gives CDR1 LNHDA, CDR2 SQIVND (reference sequence). The CDR3 sequence: CASSHDEGLAGDTQYF. The CDR3 bases are TGTGCCAGTAGTCACGATGAGGGACTAGCGGGAGATACGCAGTATTTT.

The CDR3 is CATSRGTRGLLNQPQHF. CDR3 in DNA: TGTGCCACCAGCAGAGGAACCAGGGGGCTTTTAAATCAGCCCCAGCATTTT. The V and J genes are TRBV15 and TRBJ1-5; TRBD1 matches 8 bases. Looked up from germline, CDR1 is LNHNV and CDR2 is YYDKDF (reference sequence). V was pared by 1 base and J by 4 bases, with 9 bases of the junction left unmatched. The CDR3 runs 17 residues.

J is TRBJ2-1 and V is TRBV19, with TRBD2 matching 11 bases. CDR3 size: 15 residues. J was trimmed by 7 bases and V by 6 bases; bases with no gene match: 8. Per the germline V gene, CDR1 is LNHDA and CDR2 is SQIVND (reference sequence). The CDR3, as DNA: TGTGCCAGTAGCAGACTAGCGGGAAGGAGGAATGAGCAGTTCTTC. Its protein product is CASSRLAGRRNEQFF.

The chain links TRBV7-9 to TRBJ1-4; D gene uncertain. The CDR3 is 14 residues long. V gave up 5 bases and J gave up 6 bases, with 13 bases separating them. Germline V lookup: CDR1 SEHNR, CDR2 FQNEAQ (reference sequence). DNA for the CDR3: TGTGCCAGCAGCCGAGGGTTAATTGATGAAAAACTGTTTTTT. Translating gives CASSRGLIDEKLFF.

This clone was recorded a few times. The chain recombines TRBV9 with TRBJ1-2, with TRBD1 matching 8 bases. V shed 6 bases and J 2 bases; nucleotides not matched to a gene: 3. In germline, CDR1 is SGDLS, CDR2 YYNGEE. This CDR3 contains 13 residues. The CDR3 DNA reads as TGTGCCAGCAACGGACAGGGAAACTATGGCTACACCTTC. Translating gives CASNGQGNYGYTF.

The chain uses TRBV10-1 and TRBJ2-6; D possibly corresponds to TRBD1 (6 bases). Germline CDR1 is WNHNN and CDR2 is SYGVQD (reference sequence). Between the trimmed V and J ends, which lost 3 bases and 4 bases, there was a span of 13 bases. CDR3 length: 16 amino acids. CDR3 protein: CASSEGGRSGANVLTF. Here the CDR3 DNA reads TGCGCCAGCAGTGAAGGGGGTAGGTCCGGGGCCAACGTCCTGACTTTC.

This chain links TRBV19 with TRBJ2-1; 14 bases align to TRBD2. The V and J ends lost 4 bases and 7 bases, in that order; junction bases with no gene match: 3. CDR1 and CDR2 (germline): LNHDA, SQIVND (reference sequence). The CDR3 spans 15 residues. The CDR3 region has the DNA TGTGCCAGTAGTAGCGGGACTAGCGGGAGTAATGAGCAGTTCTTC. Translated: CASSSGTSGSNEQFF.

The V and J genes are TRBV18 and TRBJ1-4; no reliable D call. The V end lost 6 bases, the J end lost 11 bases, and 28 bases lay between the germline ends. CDR3 length: 17 residues. Germline CDR1 reads KGHSH; CDR2 reads LQKENI. CDR3 DNA sequence: TGTGCCAGCTCCCCCACGGAGACGAGGAGTATTGGTGGGAAACTGTTTTTT. This translates into CASSPTETRSIGGKLFF.

The chain couples TRBV30 to TRBJ2-2; maybe TRBD1 (6 bases). CDR3 length: 12 residues. Trimming shortened V by 3 bases and J by 9 bases, and 11 bases separated the two germline ends. Germline lookup yields CDR1 GTSNPN and CDR2 SVGIG (reference sequence). CDR3 region: CAWRLQGWELFF. The DNA for the CDR3 is TGTGCCTGGAGGCTACAGGGCTGGGAGCTGTTTTTT. Full variable domain (rest looked up from reference TRBV30 and TRBJ2-2): SQTIHQWPATLVQPVGSPLSLECTVEGTSNPNLYWYRQAAGRGLQLLFYSVGIGQISSEVPQNLSASRPQDRQFILSSKKLLLSDSGFYLCAWRLQGWELFFGEGSRLTVL.

V gene TRBV10-3 combines with J gene TRBJ1-5, with 8 bases aligning to TRBD1. The CDR3 length is 15 residues. The germline V gene encodes CDR1 ENHRY and CDR2 SYGVKD. With 6 bases clipped from V and 6 bases from J, the junction kept 10 bases outside the gene matches. This CDR3 is CAISPTGVRAQPQHF. The CDR3 DNA reads as TGTGCCATCAGCCCGACAGGGGTGAGAGCTCAGCCCCAGCATTTT.

The rearrangement joins TRBV19 to TRBJ1-5; D might be TRBD1 (5 bases). Germline CDR1 is LNHDA and CDR2 is SQIVND (reference sequence). Trimming removed 5 bases from V and 0 bases from J, with 11 bases in between. The CDR3 extends over 15 amino acids. The CDR3 nucleotides read TGTGCCAGTAGTCCGAGGACACATAGCAATCAGCCCCAGCATTTT. Translated: CASSPRTHSNQPQHF.

The gene calls are TRBV27 and TRBJ1-1; no firm D call. The V end was cut by 5 bases, the J end by 1 base, with 14 bases between. Germline V gene data show CDR1 as MNHEY and CDR2 as SMNVEV (reference sequence). The length of the CDR3 is 15 residues. This chain's CDR3 is CASSPAIAANTEAFF. In DNA form, the CDR3 reads TGTGCCAGCAGTCCAGCTATCGCGGCGAACACTGAAGCTTTCTTT.

This clone was recorded only once. This chain uses TRBV10-1 with TRBJ2-1, with a weak D call TRBD1 (5 bases). The V end was cut by 0 bases, the J end by 1 base, with 10 bases between. Looked up from germline, CDR1 is WNHNN and CDR2 is SYGVQD (reference sequence). The CDR3 extends over 16 amino acids. The CDR3 DNA sequence: TGCGCCAGCAGTGAGTCGCCAGGGCCATCCTACAATGAGCAGTTCTTC. This gives the protein CASSESPGPSYNEQFF.

This rearrangement joins TRBV11-3 to TRBJ2-1; 10 bases fit TRBD2. V shed 2 bases and J 7 bases; nucleotides not matched to a gene: 5. This CDR3 is built from 15 residues. Germline V lookup: CDR1 SGHNT, CDR2 YENEEA. This CDR3 reads CASSLISGRFNEQFF. The CDR3 region has the DNA TGTGCCAGCAGCTTAATTAGCGGGAGGTTTAATGAGCAGTTCTTC.

V gene TRBV11-2 combines with J gene TRBJ2-7; D unresolved. This CDR3 spans 15 amino acids. Trimming removed 5 bases at V and 5 bases at J, with 19 bases between. CDR1 SGHAT and CDR2 FQNNGV come from the germline V gene. The CDR3 protein is CASSPQNWASHEQYF. The CDR3 nucleotides are TGTGCCAGCAGCCCACAGAATTGGGCAAGCCACGAGCAGTACTTC.

CDR3 nucleotide sequence: TGTGCTAGTGGTTCCCCGCTAAGCGGGAGTGCTGCCTACGAGCAGTACTTC. Encoded protein: CASGSPLSGSAAYEQYF. The genes are TRBV12-5 and TRBJ2-7, with TRBD2 matching over 8 bases. The V and J ends lost 4 bases and 2 bases, in that order; junction bases with no gene match: 13. Germline CDR1 reads LGHNT; CDR2 reads FRNRAP. This CDR3 has 17 amino acids.